A selection of T cell receptor beta chains follows, all from one sample in a study of T cells in Graves' hyperthyroidism and ophthalmopathy. TCRdb recomputed calls from the multiplex PCR reads with MiXCR, one row per CDR3 protein. The repertoire holds hundreds of thousands of distinct CDR3 sequences, with approximately 13% as singletons. The sequencing sample was made of blood. The receptors were sampled from a young woman with Graves' hyperthyroidism. CDR3s leave out the opening cysteine and the closing phenylalanine or tryptophan. A D gene is named only where the DNA matches it firmly. The listing skips clone size in some rows; elsewhere it reads once, few, many or a size class.

many	TRBV19	TRBJ1-1	.	ASSIDPGGRSGAF
many	TRBV20-1	TRBJ1-4	.	SARSGEKLF
many	TRBV10-3	TRBJ1-5	.	AISESGPYQPQH
many	TRBV7-2	TRBJ2-7	.	ASSLEGLEQY
many	TRBV18	TRBJ1-2	.	ASSPPRPTNYGYT
many	TRBV29-1	TRBJ2-2	TRBD1	SAHSGTGNTGELF
.	TRBV28	TRBJ2-1	TRBD2	ASSFSGQRGPRSKF
few	TRBV6-2/TRBV6-3	TRBJ1-2	TRBD1	ASSSRQGSYGYT
many	TRBV13	TRBJ1-1	.	ASSPSGSREAF
many	TRBV7-2	TRBJ2-1	TRBD2	ASSPPGLAGGPEF
many	TRBV7-2	TRBJ2-1	TRBD2	ASSTNPGLAGGGPPSSYNEQF
many	TRBV6-1	TRBJ1-1	TRBD1	ASSYRGGGSTEAF
many	TRBV11-2	TRBJ1-2	.	ASSFRGGYT
.	TRBV7-9	TRBJ1-1	.	ASTLRVFRGTNTEAF
many	TRBV28	TRBJ1-2	.	ASSLNSGRAGRNGYT
.	TRBV18	.	.	ASSGSDYNEQY
many	TRBV7-6	TRBJ2-2	.	ASSLDSGLMNTGELF